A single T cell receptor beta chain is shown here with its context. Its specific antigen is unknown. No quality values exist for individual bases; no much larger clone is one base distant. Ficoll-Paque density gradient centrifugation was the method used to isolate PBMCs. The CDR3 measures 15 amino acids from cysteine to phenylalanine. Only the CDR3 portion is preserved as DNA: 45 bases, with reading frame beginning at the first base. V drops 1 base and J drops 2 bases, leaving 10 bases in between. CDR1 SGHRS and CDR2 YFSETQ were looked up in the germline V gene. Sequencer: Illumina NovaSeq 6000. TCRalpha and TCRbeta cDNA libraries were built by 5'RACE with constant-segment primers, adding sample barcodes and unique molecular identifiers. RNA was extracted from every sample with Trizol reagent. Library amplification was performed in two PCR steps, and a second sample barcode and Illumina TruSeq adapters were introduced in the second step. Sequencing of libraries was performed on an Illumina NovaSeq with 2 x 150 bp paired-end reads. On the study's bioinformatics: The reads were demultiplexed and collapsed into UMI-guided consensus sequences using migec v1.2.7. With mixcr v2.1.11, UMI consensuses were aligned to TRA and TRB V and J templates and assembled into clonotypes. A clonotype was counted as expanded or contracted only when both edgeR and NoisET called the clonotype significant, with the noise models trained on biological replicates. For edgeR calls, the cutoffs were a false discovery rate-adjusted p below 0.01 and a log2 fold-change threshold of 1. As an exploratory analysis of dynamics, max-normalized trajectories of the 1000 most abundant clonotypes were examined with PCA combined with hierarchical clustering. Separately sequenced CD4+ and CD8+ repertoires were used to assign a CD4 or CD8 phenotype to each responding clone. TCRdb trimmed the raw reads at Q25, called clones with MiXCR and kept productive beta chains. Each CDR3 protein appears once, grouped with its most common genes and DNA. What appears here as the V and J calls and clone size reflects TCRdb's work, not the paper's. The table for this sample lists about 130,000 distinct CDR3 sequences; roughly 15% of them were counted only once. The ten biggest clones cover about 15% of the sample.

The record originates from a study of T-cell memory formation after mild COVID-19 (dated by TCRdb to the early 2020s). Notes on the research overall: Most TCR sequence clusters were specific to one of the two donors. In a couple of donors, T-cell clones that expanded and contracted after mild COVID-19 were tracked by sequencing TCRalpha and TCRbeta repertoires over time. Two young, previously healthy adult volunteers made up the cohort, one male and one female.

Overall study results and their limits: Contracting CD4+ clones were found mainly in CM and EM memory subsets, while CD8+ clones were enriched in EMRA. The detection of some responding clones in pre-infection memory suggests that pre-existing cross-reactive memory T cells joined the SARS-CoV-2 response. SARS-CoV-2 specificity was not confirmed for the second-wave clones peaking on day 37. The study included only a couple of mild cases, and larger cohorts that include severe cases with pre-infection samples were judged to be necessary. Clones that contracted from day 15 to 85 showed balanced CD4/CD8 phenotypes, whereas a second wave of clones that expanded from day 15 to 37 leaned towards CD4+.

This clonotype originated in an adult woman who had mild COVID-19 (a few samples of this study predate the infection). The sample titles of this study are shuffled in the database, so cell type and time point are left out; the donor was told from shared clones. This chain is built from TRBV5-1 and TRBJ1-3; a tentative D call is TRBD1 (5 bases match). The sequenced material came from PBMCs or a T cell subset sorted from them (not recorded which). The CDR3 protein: CASSLKGPTGNTIYF. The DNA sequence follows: TGCGCCAGCAGCTTGAAGGGACCGACTGGAAACACCATATATTTT.